This passage covers 8 T cell receptor beta chains from one sample sequenced in a study of identical twins. TCRdb reprocessed the 5' RACE reads via MiXCR and lists one record per CDR3 protein. The table has roughly 700,000 distinct CDR3 sequences, under 9% seen once. The sample was also linked to a second study, of yellow fever vaccine responses in identical twins.

Sequencing was carried out using PBMCs. The receptors come from a woman younger than 30 in good health.

This clonotype appeared a few times. V and J are TRBV28 and TRBJ2-5; TRBD1 aligns across 11 bases. Looked up from germline, CDR1 is MDHEN and CDR2 is SYDVKM. The CDR3 extends over 17 amino acids. Trimming cost V 3 bases and J 5 bases; bases outside gene matches: 11. DNA of the CDR3: TGTGCCAGCAGTTTTAGCCGGGACAGGGGGTTTTGGGAGACCCAGTACTTC. Translation: CASSFSRDRGFWETQYF.

This clonotype showed up many times. The chain carries TRBV12-3 or TRBV12-4 and TRBJ2-5, with TRBD1 as a possible D gene (6 bases). The CDR3 runs 15 residues. V lost 6 bases and J lost 5, with 19 bases in between. In nucleotides, the CDR3 is TGTGCCAGCAGGATCCGAACAGGGATGTTGGAGACCCAGTACTTC. Translating gives CASRIRTGMLETQYF.

This clonotype has more than one count but fewer than ten. The J gene is TRBJ2-1, the V gene TRBV15; 9 nucleotides line up with TRBD2. Germline CDR1 LNHNV, CDR2 YYDKDF (reference sequence). J was trimmed by 7 bases and V by 3 bases; bases with no gene match: 7. This CDR3 region has 15 residues. Here the CDR3 reads CATSRRGGLGNEQFF. The DNA for the CDR3 is TGTGCCACCAGCAGGCGGGGGGGGTTGGGTAATGAGCAGTTCTTC.

The table lists this clonotype with a few counts. This chain uses TRBV7-8 with TRBJ1-4; D unclear. V was clipped by 5 bases and J by 8 bases, with 18 bases between them. The CDR3 loop spans 15 amino acids. Germline CDR1 is SGHVS and CDR2 is FQNEAQ. The DNA of the CDR3 is TGTGCCAGCAGCGTCGGGCCTTCGAGGGTCGAAAAACTGTTTTTT. Its protein product is CASSVGPSRVEKLFF.

This chain connects TRBV11-2 to TRBJ1-1, with D possibly matching TRBD1 (5 bases). The V and J ends lost 2 bases and 3 bases respectively, with 13 bases between them. The germline CDR1 and CDR2 sequences are SGHAT and FQNNGV. The CDR3 sequence is 15 residues long. CDR3 protein: CASSLIYGGDTEAFF. Here the CDR3 DNA reads TGTGCCAGCAGCTTAATCTACGGGGGGGACACTGAAGCTTTCTTT.

A remark on this clonotype: A read error may explain this, as a much larger clone is one base away. The V call is TRBV7-2, the J call TRBJ2-7; D gene ambiguous. The CDR3 runs 11 residues. Per the germline V gene, CDR1 is SGHTA and CDR2 is FQGNSA. The CDR3 is CSSSNYYEQYF. The CDR3 coding sequence is TGTTCCAGCAGCAACTACTACGAGCAGTACTTC.

Turning to this clonotype: Since a much larger clone is just one base distant, this may be a read error. This chain uses TRBV11-2 with TRBJ2-7; no reliable D call. The germline V gene encodes CDR1 SGHAT and CDR2 FQNNGV. Trimming took off 0 bases at V and 9 bases at J, with 9 bases between the two ends. The CDR3 sequence is 12 residues long. The CDR3 region has the DNA TGTGCCAGCAGCTTAGAGTTGCCTGGGCAGTACTTC. This sequence encodes CASSLELPGQYF. Using reference TRBV11-2 and TRBJ2-7 for the parts outside the CDR3, the full variable domain is EAGVAQSPRYKIIEKRQSVAFWCNPISGHATLYWYQQILGQGPKLLIQFQNNGVVDDSQLPKDRFSAERLKGVDSTLKIQPAKLEDSAVYLCASSLELPGQYFGPGTRLTVT.

This clonotype has more than one count but fewer than ten. The chain couples TRBV6-1 to TRBJ2-1; 7 bases map to TRBD1. The CDR3 runs to 13 residues. The V gene's germline CDR1 is MNHNS and CDR2 SASEGT. With 6 bases clipped from V and 9 bases from J, the junction kept 8 bases outside the gene matches. The CDR3 DNA follows: TGTGCCAGCAGCTTTAGAGGGGGCGTTGAGCAGTTCTTC. Its protein product is CASSFRGGVEQFF.